This T cell receptor beta chain originates from a study of blood T cells in healthy people across ages. The study, taken as a whole, reports: The study could not conclusively compare naive and antigen-experienced cells, given its unsorted PBMCs.

Collection of 7.5 to 10 milliliters of peripheral blood was performed for each donor. No fewer than 5.5 micrograms of total RNA were isolated from every sample. The CDR3 length is 16 residues. V lost 6 bases, J lost 4 bases, and 21 bases lay in between. Germline loops: CDR1 ENHRY, CDR2 SYGVKD. This clonotype has more than one count but fewer than ten. As yet, its antigen is unknown. A sample-barcoded 5' primer and a J-beta primer mix were used in a second PCR of about 7 to 11 cycles. TCRdb re-derived calls from the 5' RACE reads in MiXCR, one entry per CDR3 protein. The sample shows some 1.7 million distinct CDR3 sequences, over 25% of them seen only once.

Sequencing input: blood. This sequence joins TRBV10-3 and TRBJ2-5, with a possible D match to TRBD1 (6 bases). This clonotype was obtained from a woman under 40 in good health. CDR3 in DNA: TGTGCCATCAGCGACAAAACAGGGAAGGATCTAGAGACCCAGTACTTC. Protein product: CAISDKTGKDLETQYF.